This TCR beta chain derives from a study of T cells after yellow fever vaccination. Study-wide points: The secondary T-cell response peaked on day 5, not day 15, but was weaker. Within FACS-sorted repertoires, abundant clonotypes contaminating from the bulk population could be present.

This clonotype was counted at least ten times. The antigen remains undetermined. A single record per CDR3 protein comes from TCRdb applying MiXCR to the 5' RACE reads. Of hundreds of thousands of distinct CDR3 sequences listed, 9% to 15% are singletons. CDR3 length: 17 residues. The germline CDR1 and CDR2 sequences are LGHNA and YSLEER. V shed 0 bases, J shed 5 bases, and the junction held 11 bases outside the gene matches. This receptor was obtained from a young man who received the YFV17D yellow fever vaccine. This chain links TRBV4-3 with TRBJ2-3; 7 nucleotides align to TRBD2. This specimen was PBMCs, taken on the day of the yellow fever booster vaccination. CDR3 sequence: CASSQDIAGAFGDTQYF. The CDR3 nucleotides read TGCGCCAGCAGCCAAGATATCGCGGGAGCGTTTGGAGATACGCAGTATTTT.